This passage covers 18 T cell receptor beta chains from one sample sequenced in a study of blood T cell repertoires in COVID-19. Clones were sequenced by immunoSEQ multiplex PCR, and TCRdb holds only the in-frame ones, with some missing. The data contain 240,000 or so clones, 75% to 90% of them singletons. Specimen: PBMCs or T cells enriched from blood (not recorded which). These receptors came from a woman aged 40-49 years with acute COVID-19.

The sample holds a few counts of this clone. The J gene is TRBJ2-7, the V gene TRBV27; 7 bases agree with TRBD1. CDR3 size: 14 residues. Looked up from germline, CDR1 is MNHEY and CDR2 is SMNVEV (reference sequence). Trimming took 2 bases from V and 5 from J; bases not matched to a gene: 6. The CDR3 coding sequence is TGTGCCAGCAGTTTACGAGGACAGGAAGACGAGCAGTACTTC. It encodes CASSLRGQEDEQYF.

The genes are TRBV7-9 and TRBJ2-2; TRBD1 aligns across 9 bases. From germline, CDR1 is SEHNR and CDR2 FQNEAQ (reference sequence). V lost 5 bases, J lost 4 bases, and 2 bases stayed unmatched. The CDR3 spans 14 residues. CDR3 sequence (DNA): TGTGCCAGCAGCCGGGACAGGGTCACCGGGGAGCTGTTTTTT. Its translation is CASSRDRVTGELFF.

The chain couples TRBV12-3 or TRBV12-4 to TRBJ2-7; D ambiguous. The CDR3 extends over 13 amino acids. Trimming pared 6 bases from V and 2 bases from J, leaving 11 bases between. The CDR3 bases are TGTGCCAGCAGCCCCGGGTCAACCTACGAGCAGTACTTC. It specifies CASSPGSTYEQYF.

This chain uses TRBV6-1 with TRBJ1-2; tentatively, D is TRBD1 (6 bases). V gave up 1 base and J gave up 7 bases, with 10 bases separating them. Germline lookup yields CDR1 MNHNS and CDR2 SASEGT. The CDR3 is 13 amino acids. The CDR3 nucleotides are TGTGCCAGCAGTGAAGGAGGGGGAGCTGGCTACACCTTC. This sequence encodes CASSEGGGAGYTF.

V is TRBV28 and J is TRBJ2-7; 9 bases line up with TRBD1. The CDR3 covers 15 residues. Germline V lookup: CDR1 MDHEN, CDR2 SYDVKM. J was trimmed by 4 bases and V by 6 bases; bases with no gene match: 10. CDR3 coding DNA: TGTGCCAGCAGGGAGACCGGGACAGGGACGTACGAGCAGTACTTC. Its protein product is CASRETGTGTYEQYF.

This sequence joins TRBV3-1 (or the pseudogene TRBV3-2) and TRBJ2-2, with 9 positions matching TRBD2. Per the germline V gene, CDR1 is LGHDT and CDR2 is YNNKEL (reference sequence). The CDR3 runs 15 residues. J lost 5 bases, V lost 4 bases, and 5 bases had no gene match. The CDR3 DNA sequence: TGTGCCAGCAGCCCCCCCGGACTAGCGACCGGGGAGCTGTTTTTT. It translates to CASSPPGLATGELFF.

CDR3 in amino acids: CATSRETGDTGELFF. CDR3 coding DNA: TGTGCCACCAGCAGAGAAACAGGGGACACCGGGGAGCTGTTTTTT. The chain has TRBV15 and TRBJ2-2; 7 bases align to TRBD1. Trimming at V came to 0 bases and at J to 3 bases, leaving 1 base not matched to a gene. In germline, CDR1 is LNHNV, CDR2 YYDKDF (reference sequence). The CDR3 sequence is 15 residues long.

The chain links TRBV28 to TRBJ1-2, with D possibly being TRBD1 (6 bases). CDR3 length: 15 amino acids. Between the trimmed V and J ends, which lost 2 bases and 2 bases, there was a span of 12 bases. Germline V gene lookup returns CDR1 MDHEN and CDR2 SYDVKM. The CDR3 DNA follows: TGTGCCAGCAGTTTAGAGGGGGGGATCAACTATGGCTACACCTTC. It codes for CASSLEGGINYGYTF.

The chain links TRBV2 to TRBJ2-6; D may be TRBD1 (6 bases). The CDR3 runs to 12 residues. V lost 4 bases and J lost 14, with 12 bases in between. Germline CDR1 is SNHLY and CDR2 is FYNNEI. The CDR3 DNA sequence: TGTGCCAGCAGTGTCTACAGGGTCATCCTGACTTTC. Translated, it gives CASSVYRVILTF.

This sequence joins TRBV5-1 and TRBJ2-1, with TRBD2 identical over 11 bases. In germline, CDR1 is SGHRS, CDR2 YFSETQ. The CDR3 contains 17 residues. J lost 6 bases, V lost 0 bases, and 8 bases had no gene match. CDR3 bases: TGCGCCAGCAGCTTGGGAACTAGCGGGAGTAGATCCAATGAGCAGTTCTTC. Translated, it gives CASSLGTSGSRSNEQFF.

This chain links TRBV19 with TRBJ1-5; TRBD1 might be the D (5 bases). The CDR3 is 14 residues long. With 6 bases removed from V and 6 bases from J, the gap between germline ends came to 15 bases. The germline gives CDR1 LNHDA, CDR2 SQIVND (reference sequence). The CDR3: CASRGLGGGQPQHF. As DNA, the CDR3 is TGTGCCAGTAGGGGACTTGGGGGAGGTCAGCCCCAGCATTTT.

This chain links TRBV9 with TRBJ2-1; 10 bases are a match to TRBD2. Germline CDR1 is SGDLS and CDR2 is YYNGEE. The CDR3 totals 15 residues. The J segment lost 5 bases and the V segment lost 3 bases, leaving 5 bases of the junction unmatched. The chain's CDR3 is CASSGSGRGHNEQFF. The CDR3 DNA follows: TGTGCCAGCAGCGGGAGCGGGAGGGGCCACAATGAGCAGTTCTTC.

This clone was recorded once. The CDR3 reads CASGGRGYNEQFF. CDR3 nucleotide sequence: TGTGCCAGCGGCGGGAGAGGCTACAATGAGCAGTTCTTC. The V gene is TRBV27, the J gene TRBJ2-1, with 7 positions matching TRBD2. With 8 bases clipped from V and 3 bases from J, the junction kept 4 bases outside the gene matches. CDR1 MNHEY and CDR2 SMNVEV come from the germline V gene (reference sequence). The CDR3 has 13 residues.

This clone was recorded once. The V and J genes are TRBV7-3 and TRBJ2-1; 7 bases map to TRBD2. Per the germline V gene, CDR1 is SGHTA and CDR2 is FQGTGA. Losses at the gene ends were 2 bases for V and 0 bases for J; bases not matched to a gene: 7. The CDR3 totals 17 residues. Written as DNA, the CDR3 is TGTGCCAGCAGCTTAGAGACTAGCACGAACTCCTACAATGAGCAGTTCTTC. It translates to CASSLETSTNSYNEQFF.

In this sample, this clone turned up once. The rearrangement links TRBV11-3 to TRBJ1-2; a possible D gene is TRBD1 (5 bases). Germline V CDR1 and CDR2: SGHNT, YENEEA. The length of the CDR3 is 12 residues. V shed 7 bases and J shed 6 bases, with 12 bases lying between them. The CDR3 coding sequence is TGTGCCAGCACCAGGGAACCTGATGGCTACACCTTC. This sequence encodes CASTREPDGYTF.

The sample holds many counts of this clone. The chain joins TRBV6-1 to TRBJ1-5; D is unclear. The ends were cut back, 3 bases at V and 2 bases at J, with 14 bases in the middle. Germline V gene data show CDR1 as MNHNS and CDR2 as SASEGT. The CDR3 has 16 amino acids. CDR3 DNA sequence: TGTGCCAGCAGTGACCCAGACATATTGGGCAATCAGCCCCAGCATTTT. Translation gives CASSDPDILGNQPQHF.

The J gene is TRBJ2-3, the V gene TRBV7-9, with 8 positions matching TRBD2. The CDR3 is 14 amino acids. V dropped 8 bases and J dropped 1; count of bases not matched to a gene: 5. The germline gives CDR1 SEHNR, CDR2 FQNEAQ (reference sequence). CDR3 coding DNA: TGTGCCAGCTTAGCGGGATCGCGCACAGATACGCAGTATTTT. This encodes CASLAGSRTDTQYF.

CDR3 residues: CASSSQGYETYEQYF. The CDR3 bases are TGTGCCAGCAGCTCCCAGGGATACGAAACCTACGAGCAGTACTTC. The rearrangement links TRBV11-2 to TRBJ2-7; D is possibly TRBD1 (5 bases). This CDR3 region has 15 residues. Germline V gene sequence: CDR1 SGHAT, CDR2 FQNNGV. Trimming cost V 4 bases and J 2 bases, with 15 bases left between them.